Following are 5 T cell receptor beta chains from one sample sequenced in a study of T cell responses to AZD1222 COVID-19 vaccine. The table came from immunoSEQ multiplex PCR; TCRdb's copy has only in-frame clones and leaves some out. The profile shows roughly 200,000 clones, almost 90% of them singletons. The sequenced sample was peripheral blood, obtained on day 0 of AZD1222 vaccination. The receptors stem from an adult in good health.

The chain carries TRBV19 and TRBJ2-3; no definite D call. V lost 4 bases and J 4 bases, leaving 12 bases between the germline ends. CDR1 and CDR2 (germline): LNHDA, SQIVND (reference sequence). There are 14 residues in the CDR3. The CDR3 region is CASSSMVSADTQYF. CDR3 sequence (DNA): TGTGCCAGTAGTAGTATGGTCTCGGCAGATACGCAGTATTTT.

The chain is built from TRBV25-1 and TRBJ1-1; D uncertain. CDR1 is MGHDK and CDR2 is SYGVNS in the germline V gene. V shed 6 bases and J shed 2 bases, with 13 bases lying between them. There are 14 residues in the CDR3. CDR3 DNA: TGTGCCAGCAGCACGGCAAGGGATAACACTGAAGCTTTCTTT. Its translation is CASSTARDNTEAFF.

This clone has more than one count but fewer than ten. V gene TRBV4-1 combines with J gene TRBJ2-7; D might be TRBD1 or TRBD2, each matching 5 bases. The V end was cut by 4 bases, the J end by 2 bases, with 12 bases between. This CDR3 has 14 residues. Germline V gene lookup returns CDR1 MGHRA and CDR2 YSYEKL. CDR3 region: CASSLGRGPYEQYF. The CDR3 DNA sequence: TGCGCCAGCAGCCTGGGACGGGGACCCTACGAGCAGTACTTC.

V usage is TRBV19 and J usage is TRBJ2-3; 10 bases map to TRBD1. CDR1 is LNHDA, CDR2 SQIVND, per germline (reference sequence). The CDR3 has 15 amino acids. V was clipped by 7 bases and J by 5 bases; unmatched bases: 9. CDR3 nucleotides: TGTGCCAGTAAAAGATGGGACAGGGGTGGAGATACGCAGTATTTT. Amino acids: CASKRWDRGGDTQYF.

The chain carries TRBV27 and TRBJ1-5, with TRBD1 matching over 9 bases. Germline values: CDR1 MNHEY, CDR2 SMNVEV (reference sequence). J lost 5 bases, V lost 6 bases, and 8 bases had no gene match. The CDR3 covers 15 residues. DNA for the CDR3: TGTGCCAGCAGATGGACAGGGGTCGGTCATCAGCCCCAGCATTTT. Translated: CASRWTGVGHQPQHF.